Detailed here is one TCR beta chain. The germline CDR1 and CDR2 sequences are LGHNA and YSLEER. The length of the CDR3 is 13 residues. Between the trimmed V and J ends, which lost 0 bases and 9 bases, there was a span of 9 bases. The data derive from a study of blood T cell repertoires in COVID-19. Study-wide background: The study drew acute and convalescent COVID-19 samples from the United States, Italy and Spain. PBMCs, B-cell-depleted T cells, or T cells provided the cDNA or gDNA that made up the material.

In the original workflow: By means of reference gene primer amplification, nucleated cell counts were estimated. Libraries were prepared by immunoSEQ multiplex PCR; TCRdb keeps only in-frame clonotypes and omits some of them. That table supplies the V and J calls and clone size; D and trimming were determined from the DNA. The sample has 99,000 or so clones; around 81% are singletons. Sequenced material: peripheral blood. The clonotype was recovered from a man aged 80 or over with acute or convalescent COVID-19. This rearrangement joins TRBV4-3 to TRBJ2-1; D is uncertain. The CDR3 sequence: CASSQDARFEQFF. The CDR3, as DNA: TGCGCCAGCAGCCAAGATGCGAGGTTTGAGCAGTTCTTC.